One sample yielded the 29 T cell receptor beta chains listed below, sequenced in a study of shared T cell receptors in the human thymus. TCRdb's copy holds only in-frame clones and misses some; the assay was immunoSEQ multiplex PCR. The sample includes about 660,000 clones, approximately 89% of them seen just once. The same data also went into a second study, on human thymus T cells.

The sample was thymocytes. The origin of the receptors is a boy younger than two with a congenital heart defect.

CDR3: CASRGLRSSSYEQYF. As DNA, the CDR3 is TGTGCCAGCCGCGGACTCAGGTCGAGCTCCTACGAGCAGTACTTC. The gene calls are TRBV6-5 and TRBJ2-7, with D possibly being TRBD2 (5 bases). The CDR3 is 15 amino acids. V lost 8 bases, J lost 0 bases, and 17 bases lay in between. Germline CDR1 and CDR2: MNHEY and SVGAGI.

The genes are TRBV19 and TRBJ1-1; D may be TRBD1 (6 bases). The CDR3 runs to 14 residues. V gave up 5 bases and J gave up 3 bases, with 13 bases separating them. Germline V gives CDR1 LNHDA, CDR2 SQIVND (reference sequence). The CDR3 sequence: CASSFGGGDTEAFF. CDR3 sequence (DNA): TGTGCCAGTAGTTTTGGCGGGGGCGACACTGAAGCTTTCTTT.

The genes are TRBV5-6 and TRBJ1-1, with TRBD1 matching 9 bases. The germline CDR1 and CDR2 sequences are SGHDT and YYEEEE. The CDR3 runs 15 residues. V trimming: 4 bases; J trimming: 4 bases; junction bases outside the gene matches: 8. CDR3 sequence (DNA): TGTGCCAGCAGCCCCGTCCCGGGACAGGGCACTGAAGCTTTCTTT. Amino acids: CASSPVPGQGTEAFF.

This clone appeared a few times. This rearrangement joins TRBV28 to TRBJ2-1, with 8 nucleotides matching TRBD2. The CDR3 loop spans 16 amino acids. J lost 2 bases, V lost 3 bases, and 6 bases had no gene match. Germline CDR1 and CDR2: MDHEN and SYDVKM. CDR3 nucleotides: TGTGCCAGCAGTTTCTCAGCGGGAGAACCCTACAATGAGCAGTTCTTC. Translating gives CASSFSAGEPYNEQFF. Variable domain in full (rest from reference TRBV28 and TRBJ2-1): DVKVTQSSRYLVKRTGEKVFLECVQDMDHENMFWYRQDPGLGLRLIYFSYDVKMKEKGDIPEGYSVSREKKERFSLILESASTNQTSMYLCASSFSAGEPYNEQFFGPGTRLTVL.

The chain recombines TRBV6-1 with TRBJ1-3; 12 bases are a match to TRBD1. The CDR3 has 23 residues. The germline CDR1 and CDR2 sequences are MNHNS and SASEGT. Germline trimming cut 2 bases from V and 0 bases from J; bases unmatched to any gene: 20. CDR3 protein: CASSEPGTGGASGNPNSGNTIYF. In nucleotides, the CDR3 is TGTGCCAGCAGTGAACCAGGGACAGGGGGCGCCTCAGGGAATCCAAACTCTGGAAACACCATATATTTT.

This chain links TRBV6-5 with TRBJ2-7, with 7 bases fitting TRBD1. V dropped 6 bases and J dropped 7; count of bases not matched to a gene: 15. Germline assignment: CDR1 MNHEY and CDR2 SVGAGI. The CDR3 totals 15 residues. DNA of the CDR3: TGTGCCAGCAGCGCAATGCTAACAGGGGTAAAGGAGCAGTACTTC. The encoded protein is CASSAMLTGVKEQYF.

A single count supports this clone. The J gene is TRBJ2-7, the V gene TRBV10-3; D might be TRBD2 (5 bases). CDR3 length: 15 amino acids. Germline V CDR1 and CDR2: ENHRY, SYGVKD. Trimming left V 7 bases short and J 0 bases short, with 16 bases between. This CDR3 reads CAITHNRGDSYEQYF. CDR3 DNA sequence: TGTGCCATCACCCATAATCGGGGAGACTCCTACGAGCAGTACTTC.

The J gene is TRBJ2-3, the V gene TRBV9; TRBD2 aligns across 9 bases. Unmatched junction bases numbered 7, after V lost 4 bases and J lost 1 base. CDR3 length: 16 residues. The germline gives CDR1 SGDLS, CDR2 YYNGEE. In DNA, the CDR3 is TGTGCCAGCAGCCCGCGGGGGGGCAGGGGCACAGATACGCAGTATTTT. It encodes CASSPRGGRGTDTQYF.

CDR3 loop: CASSPGNRLVRLLSNEQFF. DNA for the CDR3: TGTGCCAGCAGCCCCGGAAATCGACTAGTAAGGTTGTTGAGCAATGAGCAGTTCTTC. The V and J genes are TRBV7-9 and TRBJ2-1; D is perhaps TRBD2 (6 bases). CDR1 is SEHNR, CDR2 FQNEAQ, per germline (reference sequence). The CDR3 is 19 residues long. The V end was cut by 5 bases, the J end by 6 bases, with 29 bases between.

This clone was seen a single time. The genes are TRBV11-2 and TRBJ1-2, with 9 bases aligning to TRBD1. Trimming cost V 5 bases and J 3 bases; bases outside gene matches: 10. The CDR3 length is 16 residues. Germline V lookup: CDR1 SGHAT, CDR2 FQNNGV. CDR3 sequence (DNA): TGTGCCAGCAGCCCCGCGCGCCGACAGGGGGACTATGGCTACACCTTC. Its protein product is CASSPARRQGDYGYTF.

This sequence joins TRBV5-8 and TRBJ1-5; tentative D call: TRBD1 (6 bases). Germline loops: CDR1 SGHTS, CDR2 YDEGEE. The ends were cut back, 0 bases at V and 0 bases at J, with 10 bases in the middle. The CDR3 extends over 16 amino acids. The CDR3, as DNA: TGTGCCAGCAGCTTGGGACAGGAAGATAGCAATCAGCCCCAGCATTTT. Amino acids: CASSLGQEDSNQPQHF.

This rearrangement joins TRBV7-9 to TRBJ1-3; perhaps TRBD1 as D (5 bases). The germline V and J ends were trimmed by 1 base and 3 bases, with 13 bases remaining between them. Germline-derived CDR1 and CDR2 are SEHNR and FQNEAQ (reference sequence). CDR3 length: 16 amino acids. The CDR3, as DNA: TGTGCCAGCAGCTTAGTGGAAGGGGTCTTTGGAAACACCATATATTTT. Its protein is CASSLVEGVFGNTIYF. The full variable domain, in which reference TRBV7-9 and TRBJ1-3 provide the parts outside the CDR3, is DTGVSQNPRHKITKRGQNVTFRCDPISEHNRLYWYRQTLGQGPEFLTYFQNEAQLEKSRLLSDRFSAERPKGSFSTLEIQRTEQGDSAMYLCASSLVEGVFGNTIYFGEGSWLTVV.

V gene TRBV18 combines with J gene TRBJ1-1, with a possible D match to TRBD1 (6 bases). V was clipped by 5 bases and J by 5 bases, with 9 bases between them. Germline CDR1 and CDR2: KGHSH and LQKENI. This CDR3 contains 12 residues. The CDR3 loop is CASSKGETEAFF. The CDR3 coding sequence is TGTGCCAGCTCAAAGGGGGAGACTGAAGCTTTCTTT.

The gene calls are TRBV4-3 and TRBJ2-4; the match to TRBD2 covers 8 bases. The CDR3 sequence is 17 residues long. Losses at the gene ends were 1 base for V and 5 bases for J; bases not matched to a gene: 10. From germline, CDR1 is LGHNA and CDR2 YSLEER. CDR3 sequence: CASSQVHRGLVENIQYF. The CDR3 DNA sequence: TGCGCCAGCAGCCAAGTCCACCGGGGACTAGTCGAAAACATTCAGTACTTC.

CDR3 sequence reads: CASSDKAGTSNQPQHF. The CDR3 DNA reads TGTGCCAGCAGTGATAAGGCAGGGACAAGCAATCAGCCCCAGCATTTT. The chain couples TRBV6-1 to TRBJ1-5; a weak D match, TRBD1 (6 bases). CDR1 and CDR2 (germline): MNHNS, SASEGT. V was clipped by 3 bases and J by 1 base, with 13 bases between them. The CDR3 runs to 16 residues.

In its sample, this clone was seen a few times. Here the CDR3 DNA reads TGCAGCGTTGAAAGGCGGCAGAGCTCTGGGGCCAACGTCCTGACTTTC. It translates to CSVERRQSSGANVLTF. The chain carries TRBV29-1 and TRBJ2-6; D is unclear. Trimming cost V 2 bases and J 0 bases, with 11 bases left between them. The germline gives CDR1 SQVTM, CDR2 ANQGSEA. The CDR3 covers 16 residues.

J is TRBJ2-3 and V is TRBV7-2; TRBD2 matches 8 bases. The CDR3 length is 15 residues. The V and J ends lost 4 bases and 3 bases, in that order; junction bases with no gene match: 6. CDR1 is SGHTA, CDR2 FQGNSA, per germline. The CDR3 reads CASSYSGTPTDTQYF. In DNA, the CDR3 is TGTGCCAGCAGCTATAGCGGGACTCCGACAGATACGCAGTATTTT.

This clone appeared a single time. The V call is TRBV6-1, the J call TRBJ1-4; D not resolved. The CDR3 is 10 residues long. The V gene lost 11 bases and the J gene lost 8 bases, with 9 bases spanning the gap. In germline, CDR1 is MNHNS, CDR2 SASEGT. CDR3 amino acids: CASRGEKLFF. The CDR3 region has the DNA TGTGCCTCGCGCGGCGAAAAACTGTTTTTT.

The CDR3 region is CASSLVRQQETQYF. The CDR3 nucleotides are TGTGCCAGCAGCTTAGTGAGACAGCAAGAGACCCAGTACTTC. V and J are TRBV11-2 and TRBJ2-5; a weak D match, TRBD1 (5 bases). The CDR3 contains 14 residues. From germline, CDR1 is SGHAT and CDR2 FQNNGV. Trimming took off 1 base at V and 2 bases at J, with 8 bases between the two ends.

This clone was observed a few times. The V call is TRBV7-9, the J call TRBJ1-3; 8 nucleotides align to TRBD1. This CDR3 spans 16 amino acids. Unmatched junction bases numbered 7, after V lost 5 bases and J lost 1 base. CDR1 and CDR2 (germline): SEHNR, FQNEAQ (reference sequence). CDR3 in DNA: TGTGCCAGCAGCCGCGACAGGGACAGGTCTGGAAACACCATATATTTT. This sequence encodes CASSRDRDRSGNTIYF.

V usage is TRBV6-5 and J usage is TRBJ1-5; D perhaps matches TRBD1 (6 bases). From germline, CDR1 is MNHEY and CDR2 SVGAGI. V was cut by 5 bases and J by 4 bases, with 15 bases left in between. The CDR3 runs to 15 residues. This chain's CDR3 is CASSQQGLWNQPQHF. DNA for the CDR3: TGTGCCAGCAGTCAACAGGGCTTGTGGAATCAGCCCCAGCATTTT.

This chain connects TRBV19 to TRBJ2-1; a possible D gene is TRBD2 (5 bases). CDR3 length equals 15 residues. Trimming pared 1 base from V and 3 bases from J, leaving 10 bases between. From germline, CDR1 is LNHDA and CDR2 SQIVND (reference sequence). CDR3 nucleotide sequence: TGTGCCAGTAGTATAGGGCTAGCCGGCTACAATGAGCAGTTCTTC. Amino acid sequence: CASSIGLAGYNEQFF.

The rearrangement uses TRBV6-1 and TRBJ2-1, with 11 nucleotides matching TRBD2. CDR3 length: 17 amino acids. J lost 0 bases, V lost 4 bases, and 5 bases had no gene match. CDR1 is MNHNS, CDR2 SASEGT, per germline. The CDR3 reads CASSATSGGSSYNEQFF. DNA for the CDR3: TGTGCCAGCAGTGCTACTAGCGGGGGCAGCTCCTACAATGAGCAGTTCTTC.

The V and J genes are TRBV23-1 and TRBJ2-1; TRBD1 agrees at 7 bases. TRBV23-1 is an ORF, with its function uncertain. V shed 0 bases, J shed 9 bases, and the junction held 14 bases outside the gene matches. The CDR3 sequence is 17 residues long. CDR3 in amino acids: CASSQSLGKDRRPEQFF. In nucleotides, the CDR3 is TGCGCCAGCAGTCAATCTTTGGGGAAGGACAGGCGCCCTGAGCAGTTCTTC.

V gene TRBV5-4 combines with J gene TRBJ2-1; TRBD1 aligns across 7 bases. CDR1 and CDR2 from the germline V gene are SGHNT and YYREEE (reference sequence). CDR3 length equals 16 residues. After removal of 6 bases from V and 4 bases from J, the junction contained 13 bases not matched to a gene. CDR3 coding DNA: TGTGCCAGCACTCCAACCCCGGACAGGACGTACAATGAGCAGTTCTTC. Translated, it gives CASTPTPDRTYNEQFF. Variable domain in full (rest from reference TRBV5-4 and TRBJ2-1): ETGVTQSPTHLIKTRGQQVTLRCSSQSGHNTVSWYQQALGQGPQFIFQYYREEENGRGNFPPRFSGLQFPNYSSELNVNALELDDSALYLCASTPTPDRTYNEQFFGPGTRLTVL.

This clone was seen a handful of times. The chain is built from TRBV14 and TRBJ2-2; unclear D gene. CDR3 length: 15 amino acids. V dropped 0 bases and J dropped 1 base, with 6 bases sitting between them. Germline values: CDR1 SGHDN, CDR2 FVKESK. The CDR3 protein is CASSQDNKNTGELFF. Here the CDR3 DNA reads TGTGCCAGCAGCCAAGACAACAAGAACACCGGGGAGCTGTTTTTT.

The chain joins TRBV28 to TRBJ1-2, with D possibly TRBD1 on 6 matching bases. Per germline, CDR1 MDHEN and CDR2 SYDVKM. This CDR3 spans 18 amino acids. V shed 1 base and J shed 0 bases, with 18 bases lying between them. The CDR3 bases are TGTGCCAGCAGTTTATTCTGGCAGGGGCGCCCTGCTAACTATGGCTACACCTTC. Amino acids: CASSLFWQGRPANYGYTF.

The V gene is TRBV7-7, the J gene TRBJ2-3; D unresolved. This CDR3 has 14 amino acids. Germline lookup yields CDR1 SSHAT and CDR2 FNYEAQ (reference sequence). Trimming shortened V by 4 bases and J by 4 bases, and 12 bases separated the two germline ends. The CDR3 nucleotides read TGTGCCAGCAGCTCCTTCTCTCCCCCAGATACGCAGTATTTT. Encoded protein: CASSSFSPPDTQYF.

This clone was counted a single time. The chain uses TRBV6-4 and TRBJ1-2; 8 positions match TRBD1. The CDR3 is 15 residues long. The J segment lost 3 bases and the V segment lost 0 bases, leaving 3 bases of the junction unmatched. CDR1 MRHNA and CDR2 SNTAGT come from the germline V gene. CDR3 coding DNA: TGTGCCAGCAGTGACTCGGGACAGGTCGACTATGGCTACACCTTC. Translated: CASSDSGQVDYGYTF.